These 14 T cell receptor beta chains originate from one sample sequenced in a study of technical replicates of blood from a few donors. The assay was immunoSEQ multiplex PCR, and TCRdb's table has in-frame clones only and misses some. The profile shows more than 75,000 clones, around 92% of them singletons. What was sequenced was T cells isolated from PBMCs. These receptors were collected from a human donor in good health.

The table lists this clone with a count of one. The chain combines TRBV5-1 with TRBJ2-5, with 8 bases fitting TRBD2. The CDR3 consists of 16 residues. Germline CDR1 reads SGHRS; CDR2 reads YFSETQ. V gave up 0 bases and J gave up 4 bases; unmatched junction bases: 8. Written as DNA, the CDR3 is TGCGCCAGCAGCTTGGCATCCGGGGGGGCCTCAGAGACCCAGTACTTC. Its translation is CASSLASGGASETQYF.

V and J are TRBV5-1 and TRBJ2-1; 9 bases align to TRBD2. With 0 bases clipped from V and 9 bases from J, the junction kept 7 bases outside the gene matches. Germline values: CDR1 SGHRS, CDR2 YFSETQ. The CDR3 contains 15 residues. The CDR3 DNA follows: TGCGCCAGCAGCTTGGATAGCGGGGGTAGTGGTGAGCAGTTCTTC. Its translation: CASSLDSGGSGEQFF. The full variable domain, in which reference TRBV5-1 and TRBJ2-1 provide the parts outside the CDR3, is KAGVTQTPRYLIKTRGQQVTLSCSPISGHRSVSWYQQTPGQGLQFLFEYFSETQRNKGNFPGRFSGRQFSNSRSEMNVSTLELGDSALYLCASSLDSGGSGEQFFGPGTRLTVL.

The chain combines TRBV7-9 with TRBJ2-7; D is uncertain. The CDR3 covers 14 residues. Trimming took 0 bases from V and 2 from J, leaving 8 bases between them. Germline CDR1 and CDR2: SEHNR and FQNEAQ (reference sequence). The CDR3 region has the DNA TGTGCCAGCAGCTTAGCGCTCAGAACCTACGAGCAGTACTTC. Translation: CASSLALRTYEQYF. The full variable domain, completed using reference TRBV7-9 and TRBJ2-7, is DTGVSQNPRHKITKRGQNVTFRCDPISEHNRLYWYRQTLGQGPEFLTYFQNEAQLEKSRLLSDRFSAERPKGSFSTLEIQRTEQGDSAMYLCASSLALRTYEQYFGPGTRLTVT.

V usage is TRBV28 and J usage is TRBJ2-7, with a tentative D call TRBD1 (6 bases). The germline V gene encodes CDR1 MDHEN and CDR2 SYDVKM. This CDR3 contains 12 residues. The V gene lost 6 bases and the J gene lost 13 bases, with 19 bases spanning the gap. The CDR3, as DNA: TGTGCCAGCAGCCGCCCGACAGGTGGGGTATACTTC. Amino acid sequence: CASSRPTGGVYF.

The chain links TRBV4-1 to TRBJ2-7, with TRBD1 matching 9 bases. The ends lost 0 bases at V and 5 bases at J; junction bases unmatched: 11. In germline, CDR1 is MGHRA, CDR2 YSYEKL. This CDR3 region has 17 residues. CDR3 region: CASSQDPPGQGLHEQYF. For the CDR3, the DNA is TGCGCCAGCAGCCAAGATCCCCCGGGACAGGGCTTGCACGAGCAGTACTTC.

CDR3 sequence reads: CASTDGLAGLWTGELFF. The CDR3 nucleotides read TGTGCCAGCACTGATGGACTAGCGGGGCTGTGGACCGGGGAGCTGTTTTTT. The V gene is TRBV5-4, the J gene TRBJ2-2; TRBD2 matches at 12 bases. The CDR3 loop spans 17 amino acids. The V segment lost 6 bases and the J segment 5 bases; nucleotides outside the gene matches: 11. The germline gives CDR1 SGHNT, CDR2 YYREEE (reference sequence). Using reference TRBV5-4 and TRBJ2-2 for the parts outside the CDR3, the full variable domain is ETGVTQSPTHLIKTRGQQVTLRCSSQSGHNTVSWYQQALGQGPQFIFQYYREEENGRGNFPPRFSGLQFPNYSSELNVNALELDDSALYLCASTDGLAGLWTGELFFGEGSRLTVL.

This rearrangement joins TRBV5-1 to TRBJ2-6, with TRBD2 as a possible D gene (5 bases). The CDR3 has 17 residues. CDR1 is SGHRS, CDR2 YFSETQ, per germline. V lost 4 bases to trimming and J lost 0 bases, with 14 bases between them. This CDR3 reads CASSVSGRYSGANVLTF. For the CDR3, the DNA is TGCGCCAGCAGCGTCTCTGGGAGATACTCTGGGGCCAACGTCCTGACTTTC.

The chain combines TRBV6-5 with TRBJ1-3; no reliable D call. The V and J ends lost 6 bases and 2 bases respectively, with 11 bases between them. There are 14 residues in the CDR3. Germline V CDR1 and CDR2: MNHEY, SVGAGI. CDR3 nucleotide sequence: TGTGCCAGCAGGAGACTTATTACTGGAAACACCATATATTTT. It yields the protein CASRRLITGNTIYF.

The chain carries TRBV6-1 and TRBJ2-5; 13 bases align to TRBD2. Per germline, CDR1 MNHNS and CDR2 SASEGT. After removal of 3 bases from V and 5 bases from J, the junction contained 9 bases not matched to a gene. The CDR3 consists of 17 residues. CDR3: CASSERGTSGRGETQYF. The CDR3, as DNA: TGTGCCAGCAGTGAGAGAGGAACTAGCGGGAGGGGGGAGACCCAGTACTTC.

CDR3 sequence: CASSPWTDNEQFF. In nucleotides, the CDR3 is TGTGCCAGCTCACCCTGGACAGACAATGAGCAGTTCTTC. This chain links TRBV18 with TRBJ2-1, with a weak D call TRBD1 (6 bases). CDR3 length equals 13 residues. V was cut by 3 bases and J by 5 bases, with 8 bases left in between. The germline V gene encodes CDR1 KGHSH and CDR2 LQKENI. The variable domain in full, completed from reference TRBV18 and TRBJ2-1, reads NAGVMQNPRHLVRRRGQEARLRCSPMKGHSHVYWYRQLPEEGLKFMVYLQKENIIDESGMPKERFSAEFPKEGPSILRIQQVVRGDSAAYFCASSPWTDNEQFFGPGTRLTVL.

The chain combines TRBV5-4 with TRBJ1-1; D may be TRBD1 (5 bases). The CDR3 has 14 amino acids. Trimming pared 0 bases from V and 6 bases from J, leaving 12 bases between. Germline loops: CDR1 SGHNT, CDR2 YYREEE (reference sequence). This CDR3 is CASSLEGWGAEAFF. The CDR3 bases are TGTGCCAGCAGCTTGGAGGGCTGGGGCGCTGAAGCTTTCTTT.

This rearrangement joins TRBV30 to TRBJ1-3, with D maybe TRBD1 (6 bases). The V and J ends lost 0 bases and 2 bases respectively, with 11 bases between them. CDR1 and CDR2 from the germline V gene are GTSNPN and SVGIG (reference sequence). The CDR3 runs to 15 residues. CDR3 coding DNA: TGTGCCTGGAGTGTACTTGGGACAACTGGAAACACCATATATTTT. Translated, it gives CAWSVLGTTGNTIYF.

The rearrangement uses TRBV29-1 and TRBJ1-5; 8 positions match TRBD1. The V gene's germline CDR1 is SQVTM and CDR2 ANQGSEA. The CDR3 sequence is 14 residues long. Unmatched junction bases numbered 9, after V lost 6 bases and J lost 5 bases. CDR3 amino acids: CSVRAGGTDQPQHF. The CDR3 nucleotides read TGCAGCGTAAGAGCAGGGGGCACGGATCAGCCCCAGCATTTT.

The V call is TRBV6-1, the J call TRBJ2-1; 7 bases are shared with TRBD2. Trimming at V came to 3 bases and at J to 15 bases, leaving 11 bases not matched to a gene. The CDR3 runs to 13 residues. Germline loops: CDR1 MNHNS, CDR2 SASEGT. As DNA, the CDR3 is TGTGCCAGCAGTGAGAACGGACTAGTACGACCGTTCTTC. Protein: CASSENGLVRPFF.